This T cell receptor beta chain is from a study of blood T cell repertoires in COVID-19. CDR1 SGHNT and CDR2 YYREEE come from the germline V gene (reference sequence). Trimming shortened V by 0 bases and J by 5 bases, and 12 bases separated the two germline ends. This CDR3 contains 15 residues. Generated by immunoSEQ multiplex PCR, the TCRdb table keeps only in-frame clones and is missing some. The table shows 75,000 to 95,000 clones, with approximately 88% occurring only once. The chain recombines TRBV5-4 with TRBJ2-1; weak D call: TRBD1 (6 bases). The sequence was collected from a man in his fifties or sixties with active COVID-19. The sample consisted of peripheral blood. This chain's CDR3 is CASSLAAGDDNEQFF. The DNA for the CDR3 is TGTGCCAGCAGCTTGGCCGCAGGGGACGACAATGAGCAGTTCTTC.